This T cell receptor (beta chain) stems from a study of CD8 T cells in Susac syndrome. Overall study results and limits: The CD4+ T cell repertoires in Susac syndrome were not clonally expanded.

Regarding this clonotype: What it recognizes is unknown.

TEMRA cells were FACS-enriched, and CD8+ and CD4+ T cells were isolated negatively. The RNA input was roughly 0.45 to 1 ug, and it was reverse transcribed with random hexamers. Coverage of TCR beta CDR3 amplification by immunoSEQ multiplex PCR extended to 54 Vbeta and 13 Jbeta. Each CDR3 protein is one row after TCRdb ran MiXCR on the immunoSEQ multiplex PCR reads. The sample records about 170,000 distinct CDR3 sequences, approximately 95% being singletons. The sequencing sample was made of CD4+ T cells from PBMCs. The TCR sequence derives from a human donor with Susac syndrome.

CDR3: CSAPPTGGGANEQFF. The CDR3 coding sequence is TGCAGTGCCCCGCCCACTGGCGGGGGGGCCAATGAGCAGTTCTTC. The chain carries TRBV20-1 and TRBJ2-1; 9 positions agree with TRBD2. CDR1 DFQATT and CDR2 SNEGSKA come from the germline V gene (reference sequence). V lost 6 bases, J lost 6 bases, and 12 bases stayed unmatched. The CDR3 is 15 amino acids.